The entry below describes one TCR beta chain. Its cognate antigen has yet to be identified. Base-call qualities are not available, and no considerably larger clone is one nucleotide away. Hyperthyroidism patients were newly diagnosed, with disease duration under 2 months, and aged 18 to 65 years. Anyone with other autoimmune diseases, uncontrolled infections, pregnancy or lactation was excluded from the study. Clinical symptoms, serum thyroxine, TRAb, thyroid ultrasound and orbital computed tomography formed the basis of the diagnosis. Total RNA was extracted with Trizol reagent and quality-checked on an Agilent 2100 Bioanalyzer. TCR beta CDR3 regions were amplified from RNA transcripts for repertoire sequencing. The first round was an RT-PCR using HTBI primers with the Qiagen OneStep RT-PCR kit, and this first round was followed by a second-round multiplex PCR, then size selection and purification. Libraries were sequenced on an Illumina HiSeq2000 using paired-end 100 bp reads. The authors processed their data as follows. SOAPnuke was used to process the reads, removing any read that contained adapters or uncalled bases, had a mean Phred below 15, or lacked an exact match to the constant primer or identifier. COPE v1.2.5 was used to merge high-quality paired reads. Unique nucleotide sequences were defined as clonotypes and aligned to IMGT TRB V, D and J references using MiTCR v1.1. Analysis was restricted to V-J combinations with a frequency above 0.0001, which covered 99.2% of repertoires. For each V-J combination, a TCR clonal expansion and chaos score was defined as F50 clonal expansion divided by the chaos observed in the TCRdist matrix. Welch's t-statistics and random forest were used to reduce features to over ten V-J combinations, which were fed into a naive Bayes classifier. The similarity between thyroid and blood repertoires was quantified using the Morisita-Horn index. TCRdb reworked the public reads: Q25 trimming with fastp, MiXCR clone assembly, productive beta chains retained. CDR3 protein duplicates are merged, each entry listing the most common genes and DNA. The V and J calls and clone size come from TCRdb's table, not from the authors' own analysis. This sample comprises around 1.1 million distinct CDR3 sequences, around a third of them detected only once. 11% of the sample comes from the top ten.

This sample is part of a study of Graves' ophthalmopathy and Graves' hyperthyroidism listed by TCRdb under 2018. Concerning the study at large: Hyperthyroidism was defined as stable when no progression to ophthalmopathy occurred within 18 months of follow-up. To tell Graves' ophthalmopathy apart from Graves' hyperthyroidism, and to predict which patients would progress to ophthalmopathy, the study relied on TCR beta repertoire signatures. In total, some 140 blood samples were TCR-sequenced: 40 to 45 ophthalmopathy, approximately 75 hyperthyroidism and about 17 hyperthyroidism-to-ophthalmopathy patients. To explore V-J signatures that separate ophthalmopathy from hyperthyroidism, a discovery set of about a hundred patients was enrolled, consisting of about 41 with ophthalmopathy and some 56 with stable hyperthyroidism. An independent validation cohort comprised some 19 hyperthyroidism patients and around 16 patients who later progressed from hyperthyroidism to ophthalmopathy. In roughly six hyperthyroidism patients, the T-cell repertoires found in thyroid tissue were compared with those found in blood. Once sampling was done, hyperthyroidism patients were given methimazole at a starting dose of 30 mg daily, while ophthalmopathy patients were given high-dose intravenous methylprednisolone.

The paper's findings and limits, for the study overall: In validation, the model predicted ophthalmopathy progression with nearly 71% sensitivity and roughly 72% specificity; approximately 12 predicted patients were CT-confirmed with GO in a median of approximately six months. Most expanded thyroid clonotypes with frequency above 0.001 were also detected in blood, suggesting blood repertoires may reflect the thyroid immune response. No statistical method was used to predetermine the sample size, and group allocation was not hidden from the investigators. In cross-validation, the 13-signature model distinguished ophthalmopathy from stable hyperthyroidism with 85% to 90% sensitivity and 81.08% specificity, and in the test set the corresponding values were about 80% and 75%.

This clonotype was sampled from an adult man with Graves' hyperthyroidism. Sequencing was done on a sample of peripheral blood or thyroid tissue (not recorded which).

The CDR3 amino acid sequence is: CASSSVAGGYGYTF. At the DNA level, the sequence is TGTGCCAGCAGTTCTGTAGCCGGAGGTTATGGCTACACCTTC. Rearrangement joined TRBV6-1 to TRBJ1-2; no D gene is confidently identified. V is shortened by 5 bases, J by 5 bases, and the region joining them spans 15 bases. Per the germline V gene, MNHNS is the CDR1 and SASEGT is the CDR2. The CDR3, cysteine through phenylalanine, is 14 amino acids long. The entry retains the CDR3 DNA only, 42 bases that are in frame from base 1.